This T cell receptor beta chain stems from a study of T cell responses to AZD1222 COVID-19 vaccine. About the study: Second-dose schedules of about 4 or about 12 weeks were combined.

Profiled with immunoSEQ multiplex PCR; TCRdb holds only in-frame clones, not every one. The sample has 100,000 or so clones, roughly 88% seen once. Concerning this clone: Antigen: not known. The junction departs from germline at one end; a sequencing error may be responsible.

This CDR3 is built from 13 residues. CDR1 and CDR2 from the germline V gene are SSHAT and FNYEAQ (reference sequence). Regarding the study as a whole: Unmutated regions of variants are reportedly targeted by nearly half of spike-specific TCRs. Donors were chiefly white British, with a greater number of females, and clonal diversity was perhaps underestimated. Baseline testing showed seropositivity in only six AZD1222 recipients.

This clonotype was sampled from an adult in good health. J is TRBJ1-5 and V is TRBV7-7; D is unclear. Sequenced here: peripheral blood, sampled on day 0 of AZD1222 vaccination. The CDR3 DNA follows: TGTGCTAGCAGCTTAGCGAGTGATCAGCCCCAGCATTTT. Its protein is CASSLASDQPQHF.